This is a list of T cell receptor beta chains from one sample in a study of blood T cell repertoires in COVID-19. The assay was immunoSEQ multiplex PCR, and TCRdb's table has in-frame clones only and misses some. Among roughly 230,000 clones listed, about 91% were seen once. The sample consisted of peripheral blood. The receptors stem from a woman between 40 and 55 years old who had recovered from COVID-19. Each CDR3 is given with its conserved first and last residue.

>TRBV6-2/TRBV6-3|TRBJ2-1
CASSTGTGGKNEQFF
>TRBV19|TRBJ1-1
CATGGEVTTEAFF
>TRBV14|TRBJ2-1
CASSQGTAASHNEQFF
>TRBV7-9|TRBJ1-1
CASSTQPGTGPEAFF
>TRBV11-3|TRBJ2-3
CASSAGLAGGFSDTQYF
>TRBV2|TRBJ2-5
CASSEVQGGETQYF
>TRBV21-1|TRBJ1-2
CASSRLREDYGYTF
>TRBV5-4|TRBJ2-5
CASSLVDSRRETQYF
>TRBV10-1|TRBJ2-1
CASSSQGPNEQFF
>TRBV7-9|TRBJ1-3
CASSLRAGANSGNTIYF
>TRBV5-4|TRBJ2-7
CASSRQDYEQYF
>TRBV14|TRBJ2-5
CASSRPGETQYF
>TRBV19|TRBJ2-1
CASSHHLAGVCNEQFF
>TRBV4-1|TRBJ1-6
CASSQGDRATSPLHF
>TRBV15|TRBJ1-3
CATSRDGVYGVGNTIYF
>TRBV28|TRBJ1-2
CASFPLIRDRDYGYTF
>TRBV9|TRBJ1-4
CASSPEGSNEKLFF
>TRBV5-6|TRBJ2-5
CASSLDAGTDQETQYF